This T cell receptor beta chain derives from a study of tumor-infiltrating lymphocytes in localized non-small cell lung cancer. Study findings and constraints: TCRbeta sequencing showed higher T cell infiltration in tumors than uninvolved lung. IM1 and IM2 tumors showed no difference in T-cell fraction. Each assay used a separate piece of the same tissue.

Method: immunoSEQ multiplex PCR; TCRdb's copy keeps in-frame clones and lacks some. Of about 3,000 clones in the sample, roughly three quarters are singletons; the top ten hold 15% to 17%. The CDR3 length is 14 residues. Deletions cut 8 bases from V and 4 bases from J, with 19 bases between. Germline V lookup: CDR1 SQVTM, CDR2 ANQGSEA. Concerning this clone: Its antigen is currently unknown.

Material: uninvolved lung tissue not adjacent to the tumor. The sequence was obtained from a human donor with non-small cell lung cancer. The chain links TRBV29-1 to TRBJ2-3, with D maybe TRBD2 (6 bases). The CDR3 nucleotides read TGCAGCTCAACGGCAGGGTGGGGGGCAGATACGCAGTATTTT. Protein: CSSTAGWGADTQYF.